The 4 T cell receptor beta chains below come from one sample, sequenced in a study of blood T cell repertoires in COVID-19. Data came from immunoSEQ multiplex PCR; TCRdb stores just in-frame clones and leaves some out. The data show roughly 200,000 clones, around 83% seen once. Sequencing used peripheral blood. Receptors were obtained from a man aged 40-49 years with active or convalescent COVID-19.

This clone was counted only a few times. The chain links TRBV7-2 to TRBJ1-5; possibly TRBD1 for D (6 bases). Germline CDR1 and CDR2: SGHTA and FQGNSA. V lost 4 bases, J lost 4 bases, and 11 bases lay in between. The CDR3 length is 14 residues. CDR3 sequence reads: CASSSQQGNQPQHF. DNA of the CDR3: TGTGCCAGCAGCTCCCAACAGGGTAATCAGCCCCAGCATTTT.

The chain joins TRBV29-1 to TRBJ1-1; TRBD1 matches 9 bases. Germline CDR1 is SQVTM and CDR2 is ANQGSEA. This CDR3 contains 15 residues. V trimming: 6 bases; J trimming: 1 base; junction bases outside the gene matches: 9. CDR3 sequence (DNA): TGCAGCGTCAAGGCGGACAGGGGAAGGAACACTGAAGCTTTCTTT. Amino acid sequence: CSVKADRGRNTEAFF.

Here the CDR3 reads CASSGTGLAGEETQYF. As DNA, the CDR3 is TGTGCCAGCAGCGGGACAGGGTTAGCGGGAGAAGAGACCCAGTACTTC. J is TRBJ2-5 and V is TRBV5-4; D may match TRBD1 or TRBD2 (9 bases each). The CDR3 has 16 residues. V was clipped by 4 bases and J by 3 bases, with 19 bases between them. The germline gives CDR1 SGHNT, CDR2 YYREEE (reference sequence). The full variable domain, in which reference TRBV5-4 and TRBJ2-5 provide the parts outside the CDR3, is ETGVTQSPTHLIKTRGQQVTLRCSSQSGHNTVSWYQQALGQGPQFIFQYYREEENGRGNFPPRFSGLQFPNYSSELNVNALELDDSALYLCASSGTGLAGEETQYFGPGTRLLVL.

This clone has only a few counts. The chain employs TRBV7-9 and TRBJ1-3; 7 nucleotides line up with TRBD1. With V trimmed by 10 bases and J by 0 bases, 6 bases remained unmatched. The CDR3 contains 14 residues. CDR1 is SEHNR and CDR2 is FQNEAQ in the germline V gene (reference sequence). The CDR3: CATDRDSSGNTIYF. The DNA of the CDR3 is TGTGCCACCGACAGGGATAGCTCTGGAAACACCATATATTTT.